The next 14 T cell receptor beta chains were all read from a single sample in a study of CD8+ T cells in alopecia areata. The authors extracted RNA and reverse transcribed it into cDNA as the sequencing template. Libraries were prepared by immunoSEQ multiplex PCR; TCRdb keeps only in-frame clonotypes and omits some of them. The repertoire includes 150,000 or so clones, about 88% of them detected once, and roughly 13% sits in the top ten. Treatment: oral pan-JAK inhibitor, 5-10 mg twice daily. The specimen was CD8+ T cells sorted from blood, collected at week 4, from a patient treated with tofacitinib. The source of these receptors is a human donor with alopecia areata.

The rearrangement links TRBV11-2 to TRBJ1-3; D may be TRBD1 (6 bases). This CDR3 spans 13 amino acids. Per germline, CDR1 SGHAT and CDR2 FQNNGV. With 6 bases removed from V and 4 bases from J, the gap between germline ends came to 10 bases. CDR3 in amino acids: CASRQGSGNTIYF. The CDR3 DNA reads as TGTGCCAGCAGACAGGGATCAGGAAACACCATATATTTT.

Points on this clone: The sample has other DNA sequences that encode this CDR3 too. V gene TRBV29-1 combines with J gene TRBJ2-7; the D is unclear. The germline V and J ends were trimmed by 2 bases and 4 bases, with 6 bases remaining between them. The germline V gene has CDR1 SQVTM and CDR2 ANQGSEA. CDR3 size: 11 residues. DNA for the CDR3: TGCAGCGTTGAATCCAGATACGAGCAGTACTTC. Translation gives CSVESRYEQYF.

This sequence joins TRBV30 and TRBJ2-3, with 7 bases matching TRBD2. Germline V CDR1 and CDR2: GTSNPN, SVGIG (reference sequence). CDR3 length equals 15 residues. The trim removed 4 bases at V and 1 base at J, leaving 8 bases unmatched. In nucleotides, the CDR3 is TGTGCCTGGATTTCGGGCGGGAGTGGCACAGATACGCAGTATTTT. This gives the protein CAWISGGSGTDTQYF.

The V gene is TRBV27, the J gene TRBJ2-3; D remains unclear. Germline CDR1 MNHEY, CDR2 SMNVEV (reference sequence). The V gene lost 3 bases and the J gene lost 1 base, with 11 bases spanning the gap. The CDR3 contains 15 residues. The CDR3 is CASSLSQVGTDTQYF. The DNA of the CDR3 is TGTGCCAGCAGTTTGTCACAAGTCGGCACAGATACGCAGTATTTT.

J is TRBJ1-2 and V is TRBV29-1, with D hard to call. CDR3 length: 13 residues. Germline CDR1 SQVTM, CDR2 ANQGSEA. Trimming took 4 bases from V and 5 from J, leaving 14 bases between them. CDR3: CSVVSVNPYGYTF. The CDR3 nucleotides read TGCAGCGTTGTTTCCGTGAACCCTTATGGCTACACCTTC.

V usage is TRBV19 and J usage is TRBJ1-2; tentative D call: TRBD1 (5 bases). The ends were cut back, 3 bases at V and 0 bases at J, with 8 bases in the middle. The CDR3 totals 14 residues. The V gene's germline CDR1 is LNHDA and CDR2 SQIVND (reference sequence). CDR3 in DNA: TGTGCCAGTAGTATTTGGGGCGCTAACTATGGCTACACCTTC. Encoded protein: CASSIWGANYGYTF.

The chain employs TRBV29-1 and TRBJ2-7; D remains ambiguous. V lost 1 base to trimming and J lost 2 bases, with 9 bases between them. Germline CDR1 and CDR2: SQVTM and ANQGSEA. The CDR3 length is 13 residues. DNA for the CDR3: TGCAGCGTTGAAGGAGAAGCCCCCTACGAGCAGTACTTC. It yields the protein CSVEGEAPYEQYF.

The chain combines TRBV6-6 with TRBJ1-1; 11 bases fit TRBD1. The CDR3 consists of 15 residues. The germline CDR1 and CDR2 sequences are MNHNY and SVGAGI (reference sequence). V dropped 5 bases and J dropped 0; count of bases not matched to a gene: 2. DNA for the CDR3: TGTGCCAGCAGTCGGGACAGGGGGATGAACACTGAAGCTTTCTTT. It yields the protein CASSRDRGMNTEAFF.

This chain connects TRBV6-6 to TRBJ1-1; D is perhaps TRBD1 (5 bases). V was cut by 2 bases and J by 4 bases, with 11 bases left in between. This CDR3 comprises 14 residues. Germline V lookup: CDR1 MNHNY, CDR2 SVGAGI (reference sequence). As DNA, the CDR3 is TGTGCCAGCAGTTACGGGCCTGGGGGCACTGAAGCTTTCTTT. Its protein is CASSYGPGGTEAFF.

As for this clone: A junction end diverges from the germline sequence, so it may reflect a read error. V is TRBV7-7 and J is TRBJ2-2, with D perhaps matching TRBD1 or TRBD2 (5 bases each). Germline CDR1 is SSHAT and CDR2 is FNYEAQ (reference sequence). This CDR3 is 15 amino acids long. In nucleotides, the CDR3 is TGTGCTAGCAGCTTAGTTTCGGGGACGGCCGGGGAGCTGTTTTTT. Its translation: CASSLVSGTAGELFF. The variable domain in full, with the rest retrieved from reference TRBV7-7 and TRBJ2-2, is GAGVSQSPRYKVTKRGQDVTLRCDPISSHATLYWYQQALGQGPEFLTYFNYEAQPDKSGLPSDRFSAERPEGSISTLTIQRTEQRDSAMYRCASSLVSGTAGELFFGEGSRLTVL.

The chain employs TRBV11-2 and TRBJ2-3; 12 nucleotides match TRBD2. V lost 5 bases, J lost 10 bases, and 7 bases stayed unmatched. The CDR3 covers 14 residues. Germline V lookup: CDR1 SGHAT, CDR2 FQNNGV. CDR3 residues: CASSRASGGDPQYF. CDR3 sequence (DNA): TGTGCCAGCAGCCGAGCTAGCGGGGGGGATCCGCAGTATTTT. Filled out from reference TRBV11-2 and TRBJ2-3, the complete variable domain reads EAGVAQSPRYKIIEKRQSVAFWCNPISGHATLYWYQQILGQGPKLLIQFQNNGVVDDSQLPKDRFSAERLKGVDSTLKIQPAKLEDSAVYLCASSRASGGDPQYFGPGTRLTVL.

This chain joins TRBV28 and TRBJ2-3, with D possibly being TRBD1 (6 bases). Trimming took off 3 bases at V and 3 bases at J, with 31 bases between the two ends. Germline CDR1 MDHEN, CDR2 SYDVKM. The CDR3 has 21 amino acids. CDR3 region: CASSFFAQGDFPKGQTDTQYF. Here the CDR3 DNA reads TGTGCCAGCAGTTTTTTTGCACAGGGTGATTTTCCCAAAGGACAAACAGATACGCAGTATTTT.

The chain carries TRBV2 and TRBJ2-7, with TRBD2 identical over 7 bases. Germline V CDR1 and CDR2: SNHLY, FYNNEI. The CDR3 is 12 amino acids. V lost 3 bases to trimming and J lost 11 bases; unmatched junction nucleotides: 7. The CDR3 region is CASSESGGKEYF. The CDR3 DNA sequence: TGTGCCAGCAGTGAGTCCGGGGGGAAGGAGTACTTC.

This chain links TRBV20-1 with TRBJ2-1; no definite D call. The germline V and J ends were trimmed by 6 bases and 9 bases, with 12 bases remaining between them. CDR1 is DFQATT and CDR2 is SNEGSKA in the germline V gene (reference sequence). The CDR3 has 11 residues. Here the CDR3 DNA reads TGCAGTGCCCCACTAAGGACTGAGCAGTTCTTC. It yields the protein CSAPLRTEQFF.